These 27 T cell receptor beta chains were all obtained from the same sample, sequenced in a study of cytomegalovirus exposure and HLA in healthy donors. Researchers ran the PCR with 60 Vbeta and 13 Jbeta primers. The table came from immunoSEQ multiplex PCR; TCRdb's copy has only in-frame clones and leaves some out. The data hold more than 90,000 clones, with around 80% observed a single time. The sample was PBMCs. Receptors were obtained from a man in his thirties or forties in good health and CMV-seropositive.

Here the CDR3 DNA reads TGTGCCACCAGCAGAGAGGCGCAGGGGGCAATTGAGCAGTTCTTC. This codes for CATSREAQGAIEQFF. The chain links TRBV15 to TRBJ2-1; 8 bases match TRBD1. The CDR3 contains 15 residues. Germline values: CDR1 LNHNV, CDR2 YYDKDF (reference sequence). The V segment lost 0 bases and the J segment 9 bases; nucleotides outside the gene matches: 7.

This chain links TRBV19 with TRBJ2-7, with D perhaps TRBD2 (6 bases). The CDR3 totals 14 residues. V shed 1 base and J shed 2 bases, with 9 bases lying between them. Germline V gene lookup returns CDR1 LNHDA and CDR2 SQIVND (reference sequence). The CDR3 coding sequence is TGTGCCAGTAGTATAGGAGGAGGGGCCTACGAGCAGTACTTC. Amino acids: CASSIGGGAYEQYF.

V and J are TRBV28 and TRBJ1-4; TRBD1 is a possible D gene (5 bases). The CDR3 has 12 residues. Germline V CDR1 and CDR2: MDHEN, SYDVKM. Deletions cut 3 bases from V and 11 bases from J, with 10 bases between. CDR3 coding DNA: TGTGCCAGCAGTTTGGAGGGACGGAAACTGTTTTTT. The encoded protein is CASSLEGRKLFF.

V gene TRBV18 combines with J gene TRBJ1-5; the match to TRBD1 covers 8 bases. Germline V CDR1 and CDR2: KGHSH, LQKENI. J was trimmed by 5 bases and V by 4 bases; bases with no gene match: 1. The CDR3 extends over 13 amino acids. CDR3 protein: CASSQQGDQPQHF. CDR3 in DNA: TGTGCCAGCTCACAACAGGGGGATCAGCCCCAGCATTTT.

This chain links TRBV15 with TRBJ1-3; D is undetermined. V gave up 1 base and J gave up 0 bases, with 13 bases separating them. Germline lookup yields CDR1 LNHNV and CDR2 YYDKDF (reference sequence). There are 17 residues in the CDR3. CDR3 nucleotide sequence: TGTGCCACCAGCAGAGGCGTTGAACAGTCCTCTGGAAACACCATATATTTT. Translated: CATSRGVEQSSGNTIYF. Drawing the rest from reference TRBV15 and TRBJ1-3, the complete variable domain is DAMVIQNPRYQVTQFGKPVTLSCSQTLNHNVMYWYQQKSSQAPKLLFHYYDKDFNNEADTPDNFQSRRPNTSFCFLDIRSPGLGDTAMYLCATSRGVEQSSGNTIYFGEGSWLTVV.

The gene calls are TRBV9 and TRBJ1-3; possible D gene TRBD1, 5 bases. Trimming shortened V by 4 bases and J by 11 bases, and 19 bases separated the two germline ends. The CDR3 covers 14 residues. CDR1 is SGDLS and CDR2 is YYNGEE in the germline V gene. CDR3 in DNA: TGTGCCAGCAGCCATACACGGGAGAGGGGAGCCATATATTTT. It encodes CASSHTRERGAIYF.

The chain recombines TRBV18 with TRBJ1-4; TRBD1 matches at 9 bases. The CDR3 totals 16 residues. V was pared by 4 bases and J by 3 bases, with 6 bases of the junction left unmatched. Germline CDR1 reads KGHSH; CDR2 reads LQKENI. The CDR3 loop is CASSLNTGGSNEKLFF. In nucleotides, the CDR3 is TGTGCCAGCTCACTTAATACAGGGGGCTCTAATGAAAAACTGTTTTTT.

In this sample, this clone turned up a few times. This chain uses TRBV19 with TRBJ1-5, with 7 positions matching TRBD1. This CDR3 spans 13 amino acids. V was clipped by 8 bases and J by 2 bases; unmatched bases: 3. Per the germline V gene, CDR1 is LNHDA and CDR2 is SQIVND (reference sequence). The CDR3: CASAGTGNQPQHF. Here the CDR3 DNA reads TGTGCCAGTGCGGGGACAGGCAATCAGCCCCAGCATTTT.

J is TRBJ1-2 and V is TRBV7-2, with D unresolved. The ends were cut back, 1 base at V and 8 bases at J, with 11 bases in the middle. Germline V gives CDR1 SGHTA, CDR2 FQGNSA. The CDR3 consists of 13 residues. The CDR3: CASSLGPGEGYTF. The DNA of the CDR3 is TGTGCCAGCAGCTTAGGGCCGGGAGAAGGCTACACCTTC. The whole variable domain, filled in from reference TRBV7-2 and TRBJ1-2, reads GAGVSQSPSNKVTEKGKDVELRCDPISGHTALYWYRQSLGQGLEFLIYFQGNSAPDKSGLPSDRFSAERTGGSVSTLTIQRTQQEDSAVYLCASSLGPGEGYTFGSGTRLTVV.

A few counts support this clone. The chain couples TRBV29-1 to TRBJ2-3, with D possibly being TRBD2 (6 bases). CDR3 length: 13 residues. V was clipped by 4 bases and J by 4 bases, with 12 bases between them. Per germline, CDR1 SQVTM and CDR2 ANQGSEA. The CDR3 coding sequence is TGCAGCGTTGGGGTCGGAGGGGCAGATACGCAGTATTTT. The encoded protein is CSVGVGGADTQYF.

This chain uses TRBV7-2 with TRBJ1-2; D may be TRBD1 (5 bases). Looked up from germline, CDR1 is SGHTA and CDR2 is FQGNSA. The CDR3 runs 16 residues. The V end lost 2 bases, the J end lost 4 bases, and 17 bases lay between the germline ends. The CDR3 DNA reads as TGTGCCAGCAGCTTACCCCGGGGGTCCTTTTCCTATGGCTACACCTTC. It encodes CASSLPRGSFSYGYTF. Drawing the rest from reference TRBV7-2 and TRBJ1-2, the complete variable domain is GAGVSQSPSNKVTEKGKDVELRCDPISGHTALYWYRQSLGQGLEFLIYFQGNSAPDKSGLPSDRFSAERTGGSVSTLTIQRTQQEDSAVYLCASSLPRGSFSYGYTFGSGTRLTVV.

As regards this clone: One end of the junction does not line up with germline, which may come from a read error. The rearrangement links TRBV2 to TRBJ1-2; weak D call: TRBD1 (5 bases). CDR3 length equals 13 residues. Germline V CDR1 and CDR2: SNHLY, FYNNEI. CDR3 in DNA: TGTGCCAGCAGTGACTCAGGGTCCTATGGCTACCCCTTC. Protein: CASSDSGSYGYPF.

This sequence joins TRBV28 and TRBJ2-1, with D maybe TRBD2 (5 bases). The CDR3 spans 17 residues. Trimming shortened V by 1 base and J by 5 bases, and 18 bases separated the two germline ends. The germline V gene encodes CDR1 MDHEN and CDR2 SYDVKM. This chain's CDR3 is CASSLYGSRGRHNEQFF. CDR3 nucleotides: TGTGCCAGCAGTTTATATGGGAGTCGGGGTCGCCACAATGAGCAGTTCTTC.

This chain uses TRBV9 with TRBJ2-7, with 9 bases that match TRBD1. This CDR3 spans 16 amino acids. The ends lost 4 bases at V and 5 bases at J; junction bases unmatched: 13. CDR1 SGDLS and CDR2 YYNGEE come from the germline V gene. In DNA, the CDR3 is TGTGCCAGCAGCCCCTCAAGGACAGGGGATCCCCACGAGCAGTACTTC. Translated: CASSPSRTGDPHEQYF.

This clone was observed once. J is TRBJ1-5 and V is TRBV7-9, with D perhaps matching TRBD1 (5 bases). CDR1 is SEHNR and CDR2 is FQNEAQ in the germline V gene (reference sequence). This CDR3 region has 18 residues. With 1 base removed from V and 6 bases from J, the gap between germline ends came to 22 bases. The CDR3 DNA reads TGTGCCAGCAGCTTAGTCGACGGCGGAGGGGAGGAGGGTCAGCCCCAGCATTTT. This gives the protein CASSLVDGGGEEGQPQHF.

The chain combines TRBV15 with TRBJ2-5; a weak D match, TRBD2 (6 bases). Trimming took off 0 bases at V and 11 bases at J, with 16 bases between the two ends. Per the germline V gene, CDR1 is LNHNV and CDR2 is YYDKDF (reference sequence). CDR3 length: 14 residues. DNA of the CDR3: TGTGCCACCAGCAGAGATAGGGCCCGGAGGGAGCAGTACTTC. Translated, it gives CATSRDRARREQYF. Variable domain in full (rest from reference TRBV15 and TRBJ2-5): DAMVIQNPRYQVTQFGKPVTLSCSQTLNHNVMYWYQQKSSQAPKLLFHYYDKDFNNEADTPDNFQSRRPNTSFCFLDIRSPGLGDTAMYLCATSRDRARREQYFGPGTRLLVL.

This clone appeared a few times. The V call is TRBV2, the J call TRBJ1-1; D may be TRBD1 (5 bases). Germline assignment: CDR1 SNHLY and CDR2 FYNNEI. This CDR3 is 12 amino acids long. V was cut by 6 bases and J by 5 bases, with 10 bases left in between. CDR3 coding DNA: TGTGCCAGCAGGGCGGGGCGAACTGAAGCTTTCTTT. This translates into CASRAGRTEAFF.

The rearrangement links TRBV6-1 to TRBJ2-7; 9 bases align to TRBD1. From germline, CDR1 is MNHNS and CDR2 SASEGT. With V trimmed by 6 bases and J by 6 bases, 9 bases remained unmatched. This CDR3 spans 14 amino acids. CDR3 in DNA: TGTGCCAGCAGCCAAGCCGGGACAGGGAGCGAGCAGTACTTC. Protein: CASSQAGTGSEQYF.

This clone was counted between two and nine times. V and J are TRBV18 and TRBJ2-2; D not certain. Germline V gene lookup returns CDR1 KGHSH and CDR2 LQKENI. Trimming removed 6 bases at V and 4 bases at J, with 9 bases between. The CDR3 sequence is 13 residues long. CDR3 nucleotides: TGTGCCAGCTCGGATTCAGGCACCGGGGAGCTGTTTTTT. It specifies CASSDSGTGELFF.

A word on this clone: At one end, the junction sequence differs from germline, possibly due to a read error. The chain couples TRBV28 to TRBJ1-2; TRBD1 matches at 7 bases. This CDR3 spans 15 amino acids. Germline assignment: CDR1 MDHEN and CDR2 SYDVKM. CDR3 in DNA: TGTGCCAGCAGGGCTACAGGGGCCACTAACTATGGCTACCCCTTC. This encodes CASRATGATNYGYPF.

This chain joins TRBV30 and TRBJ2-7; the match to TRBD1 covers 7 bases. Trimming took 0 bases from V and 1 from J; bases not matched to a gene: 3. The CDR3 consists of 14 residues. Germline V gene lookup returns CDR1 GTSNPN and CDR2 SVGIG (reference sequence). The CDR3 loop is CAWSVIRGSYEQYF. DNA of the CDR3: TGTGCCTGGAGTGTAATCAGGGGGTCCTACGAGCAGTACTTC.

In its sample, this clone was seen once. The CDR3 region is CASSLSPGRGYEQYF. The CDR3 DNA is TGCGCCAGCAGCTTGTCCCCTGGTAGGGGCTACGAGCAGTACTTC. This rearrangement joins TRBV5-1 to TRBJ2-7, with D tentatively TRBD1 (5 bases). Trimming cost V 1 base and J 3 bases, with 14 bases left between them. The germline V gene encodes CDR1 SGHRS and CDR2 YFSETQ. The CDR3 is 15 residues long. The full variable domain, its missing parts supplied by reference TRBV5-1 and TRBJ2-7, is KAGVTQTPRYLIKTRGQQVTLSCSPISGHRSVSWYQQTPGQGLQFLFEYFSETQRNKGNFPGRFSGRQFSNSRSEMNVSTLELGDSALYLCASSLSPGRGYEQYFGPGTRLTVT.

The CDR3 protein is CASSHAITTGGGNTIYF. The CDR3 nucleotides are TGTGCCAGCAGCCACGCAATAACTACAGGGGGAGGAAACACCATATATTTT. This chain connects TRBV2 to TRBJ1-3, with TRBD1 matching over 8 bases. Per germline, CDR1 SNHLY and CDR2 FYNNEI. The CDR3 has 17 amino acids. V lost 6 bases, J lost 4 bases, and 14 bases stayed unmatched.

The CDR3 region is CASSGADYGYTF. The CDR3 DNA sequence: TGTGCCAGCAGCGGGGCAGACTATGGCTACACCTTC. The chain uses TRBV21-1 and TRBJ1-2; TRBD1, the D gene given by the table, was not confirmed from the DNA. TRBV21-1 constitutes a pseudogene. The CDR3 sequence is 12 residues long.

The V and J genes are TRBV19 and TRBJ1-5, with D maybe TRBD1 (5 bases). Germline V gives CDR1 LNHDA, CDR2 SQIVND (reference sequence). V gave up 5 bases and J gave up 7 bases, with 18 bases separating them. The CDR3 spans 15 residues. The CDR3 DNA reads as TGTGCCAGTAGTCGCACTTGGGGGGAGGGACAGCCCCAGCATTTT. Translation: CASSRTWGEGQPQHF.

Points on this clone: One end of the junction fails to match germline, which may point to a read error. The gene calls are TRBV28 and TRBJ1-2; 8 nucleotides match TRBD1. Germline V CDR1 and CDR2: MDHEN, SYDVKM. The CDR3 is 15 amino acids. Here the CDR3 reads CASTQSGGTNYGYPF. The CDR3 bases are TGTGCCAGCACCCAGTCAGGGGGCACTAACTATGGCTACCCCTTC.

The V gene is TRBV19, the J gene TRBJ2-2; D is unresolved. Germline V gives CDR1 LNHDA, CDR2 SQIVND (reference sequence). Trimming cost V 1 base and J 4 bases, with 4 bases left between them. The CDR3 has 13 amino acids. This CDR3 reads CASSIGLTGELFF. The CDR3 DNA reads TGTGCCAGTAGTATAGGACTCACCGGGGAGCTGTTTTTT.